The clone carrying this T cell receptor beta chain was found a few times. Each CDR3 protein is one row after TCRdb ran MiXCR on the 5' RACE reads. The data contain about 92,000 distinct CDR3 sequences, about an eighth of them seen just once; the ten biggest clones take up roughly 7.2%. The data belong to a study of early T cells in non-severe SARS-CoV-2 infection. Per germline, CDR1 SQVTM and CDR2 ANQGSEA. V shed 7 bases, J shed 6 bases, and the junction held 3 bases outside the gene matches. CDR3 length: 12 residues. This chain connects TRBV29-1 to TRBJ1-2, with TRBD1 matching over 12 bases. This receptor was taken from an adult who was a healthcare worker with PCR-confirmed SARS-CoV-2 infection or an uninfected control (not recorded which). Sequencing was carried out using whole blood. CDR3 in amino acids: CSAGTGGDGYTF. In DNA, the CDR3 is TGCAGCGCCGGGACAGGGGGCGATGGCTACACCTTC.